This TCR beta chain is from a study of T cells in Graves' hyperthyroidism and ophthalmopathy. This CDR3 spans 13 amino acids. V shed 2 bases and J shed 3 bases, with 8 bases lying between them. Germline CDR1 reads SGHTA; CDR2 reads FQGNSA. Researchers amplified the TCR beta CDR3 regions from RNA transcripts. The study used the HTBI primer set for a first-round RT-PCR of the TCR CDR3. Via MiXCR, TCRdb re-called the multiplex PCR reads, giving one row per CDR3 protein. The sample lists 640,000 or so distinct CDR3 sequences; 13% to 15% were seen once. This clonotype was recorded many times. This receptor was identified in a woman in her late teens or twenties with Graves' ophthalmopathy. This sequence joins TRBV7-2 and TRBJ2-7; D remains ambiguous. Sequencing was performed on blood. The CDR3 sequence is CASSLRPIYEQYF. The CDR3 bases are TGTGCCAGCAGCTTAAGGCCTATCTACGAGCAGTACTTC.